The following is a TCR beta chain sequence with its context. The data belong to a study of blood T cell repertoires in COVID-19. Across the study: There were acute and convalescent COVID-19 samples, and they came from the United States, Italy and Spain. In each case, the material was cDNA or gDNA derived from T cells, B-cell-depleted T cells, or PBMCs.

CDR3 size: 17 residues. After removal of 6 bases from V and 2 bases from J, the junction contained 12 bases not matched to a gene. CDR1 is SEHNR, CDR2 FQNEAQ, per germline (reference sequence). In the authors' methods: Nucleated cell counts were estimated from reference gene primer amplification. Sequenced by immunoSEQ multiplex PCR; TCRdb stores in-frame clones only, minus some. V, J and clone size are those of that table, while D and trimming were read from the DNA. The sample holds fewer than 250,000 clones; 83% are singletons and the top ten take around 5.9%. The sample consisted of peripheral blood. The V and J genes are TRBV7-9 and TRBJ2-5; TRBD2 aligns across 10 bases. The receptor comes from a human donor in a cohort sampled during active COVID-19. As DNA, the CDR3 is TGTGCCAGCAGTACCGGAGCGGGGGGGCCCGTACAAGAGACCCAGTACTTC. This codes for CASSTGAGGPVQETQYF.